Reported below is one T cell receptor (beta chain). This clonotype turned up a few times. Its antigen target is currently unknown. Base quality data are lacking; no much larger clone is found one base away. The entry originates in a study of neurological immune-mediated disorders (dated 2019 in TCRdb). In the study overall: Using UMI-based sequencing, the study compared peripheral blood TCR-beta repertoires from patients with HTLV-I-associated myelopathy (HAM/TSP), patients with multiple sclerosis, and healthy controls. The approximately 110 TCR-beta libraries included longitudinal samples, technical triplicates and paired sorted CD4+ and CD8+ T-cell subsets alongside PBMC samples. The cohort was made up of approximately 65 subjects, consisting of around 14 HAM/TSP patients, roughly 35 multiple sclerosis patients and around 20 healthy controls.

Measured from the cysteine to the phenylalanine, the CDR3 is 15 residues long. Of all the DNA, just the CDR3 is kept, 45 bases in frame from base 1. CDR1 and CDR2, per the germline V gene, are SGDLS and YYNGEE. Trimming leaves V shorter by 0 bases and J shorter by 7 bases, with the junction holding 4 bases beyond the gene matches. Healthy controls were blood bank volunteers in Maryland, USA. Libraries from unsorted PBMCs were made from 2 million PBMCs kept in RNAlater at -80 degrees C until RNA extraction. PBMCs were separated from peripheral blood using Ficoll-Hypaque density gradient centrifugation and then cryopreserved in liquid nitrogen. cDNA synthesis used template-switch 5'RACE with a primer carrying a 10-nucleotide random unique molecular identifier tagging each TCR transcript. Every sequencing run yielded over 170 million TCR-beta sequences covering 15-18 subjects. The RNeasy kit was used to extract total RNA. The KAPA Real-time Library Amplification kit was used to amplify TCR-beta VDJ regions with primers for the TCR constant region and the 5'RACE anchor. A first PCR added sample indexes and Illumina adaptors, and a second PCR then raised library yield. After purification with Ampure beads, the TCR product of roughly 650 bp was size-selected on a 2% E-gel SizeSelection system. Before pooling, library quality was assessed on a Bioanalyzer, concentration was determined with Qubit, and library quantification was performed with the Kapa Library Quantification kit. An Illumina HiSeq 2500 was used to sequence the libraries paired-end at 2 x 150 bp. To increase sequence diversity, roughly 24-32% phiX was spiked into each library pool. The paper's data handling went like this. Quality-filtered reads were processed with the UMI-based MiGEC pipeline, which removed over 75% of raw TCR sequences during error correction. VDJ genes were aligned to IMGT germline references, and clonotypes were defined by unique CDR3 amino acid sequence plus V-J genes. Clonal expansion, Shannon diversity and CDR3 relatedness were evaluated with VDJtools (CalcPairwiseDistances, ClusterSamples), while phylogenetic trees were built in CLCbio workbench. Expanded clones were defined as having at least 8 unique UMIs, based on coefficient-of-variation modelling across technical triplicates. TCRdb passed the public sequencing reads through fastp at Q25 and MiXCR, retaining productive beta sequences. One record per CDR3 amino acid sequence lists the most common genes and DNA. In this record, the V and J calls reflect TCRdb's handling and not the investigators' own analysis. The sample has 45,000 to 50,000 distinct CDR3 sequences on record, more than 20% of them singletons. The ten most abundant clones make up around a quarter of the sample.

What the research found in general, with its limitations: No identical CDR3 amino acid sequences were found to be shared among expanded clones across subjects, suggesting that TCR-beta repertoires were private in all groups. TCR clonal expansion was highest in HAM/TSP patients and lowest in MS patients, with MS patients falling below even healthy controls.

The sequenced sample consisted of PBMCs. Recombination joined TRBV9 with TRBJ1-6; the central 7 bases match TRBD1. The TCR originated in a woman in her 70s in good health. Here the CDR3 is given as CASSVGGGENSPLHF. The nucleotides read TGTGCCAGCAGCGTAGGAGGGGGCGAGAATTCACCCCTCCACTTT.